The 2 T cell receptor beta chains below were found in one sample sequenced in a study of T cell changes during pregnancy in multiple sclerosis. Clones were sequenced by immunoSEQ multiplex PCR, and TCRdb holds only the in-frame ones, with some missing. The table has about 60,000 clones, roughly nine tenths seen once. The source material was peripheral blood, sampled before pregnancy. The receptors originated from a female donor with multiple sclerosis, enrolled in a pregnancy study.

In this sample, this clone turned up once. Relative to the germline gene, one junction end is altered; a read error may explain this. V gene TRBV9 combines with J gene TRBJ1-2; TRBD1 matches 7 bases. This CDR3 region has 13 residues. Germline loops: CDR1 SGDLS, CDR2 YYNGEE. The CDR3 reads CASSVEARGLSTF. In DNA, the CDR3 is TGTGCCAGCAGCGTAGAAGCAAGGGGGCTAAGCACTTTC.

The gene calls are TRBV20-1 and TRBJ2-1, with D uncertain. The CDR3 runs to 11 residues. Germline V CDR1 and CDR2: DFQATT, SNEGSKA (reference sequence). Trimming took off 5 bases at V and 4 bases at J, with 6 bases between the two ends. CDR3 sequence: CSALNYNEQFF. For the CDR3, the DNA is TGCAGTGCTCTTAATTACAATGAGCAGTTCTTC.